This T cell receptor beta chain derives from a study of cytomegalovirus exposure and HLA in healthy donors. Study-level background: Drawn from HLA-typed donors, 80 million to 95 million unique TCRs were held in an early data release.

This clone was counted only a few times. Its target is not known. Primers included in the PCR were 60 Vbeta and 13 Jbeta primers. The protocol was immunoSEQ multiplex PCR, while the TCRdb copy is restricted to in-frame clones and leaves out a portion. The table lists roughly 86,000 clones, just over 70% of them singletons, with about 7.7% in the top ten. General observations from the study: About 87% or about 30% of the time was how often most TCR beta V segments were productive, according to an earlier analysis. TCR beta sequences reportedly predicted the HLA-A and HLA-B alleles of most subjects accurately.

The germline gives CDR1 MNHEY, CDR2 SMNVEV (reference sequence). The CDR3 loop spans 13 amino acids. With 2 bases removed from V and 1 base from J, the gap between germline ends came to 5 bases. Sample: PBMCs. The chain employs TRBV27 and TRBJ1-1; no firm D call. This clonotype was obtained from a man aged 55 to 69 in good health and CMV-seronegative. CDR3 region: CASSLQENTEAFF. Written as DNA, the CDR3 is TGTGCCAGCAGTTTACAGGAGAACACTGAAGCTTTCTTT.